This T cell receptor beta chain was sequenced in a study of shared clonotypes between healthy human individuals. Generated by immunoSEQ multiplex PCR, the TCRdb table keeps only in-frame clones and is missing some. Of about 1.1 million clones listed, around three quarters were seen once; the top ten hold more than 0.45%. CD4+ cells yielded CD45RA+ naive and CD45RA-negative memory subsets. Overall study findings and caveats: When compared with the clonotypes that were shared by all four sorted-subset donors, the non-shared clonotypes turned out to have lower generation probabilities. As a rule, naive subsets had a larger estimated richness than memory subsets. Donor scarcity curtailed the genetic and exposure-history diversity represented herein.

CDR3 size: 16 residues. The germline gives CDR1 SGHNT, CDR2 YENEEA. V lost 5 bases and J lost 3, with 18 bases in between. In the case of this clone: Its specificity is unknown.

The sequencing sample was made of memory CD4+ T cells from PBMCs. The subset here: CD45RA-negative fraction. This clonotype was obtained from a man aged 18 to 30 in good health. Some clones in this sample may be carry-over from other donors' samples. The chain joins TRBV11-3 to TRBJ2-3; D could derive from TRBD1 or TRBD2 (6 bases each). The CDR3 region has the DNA TGTGCCAGCAGCCCTTCTGGGGGCGCGGGGACAGATACGCAGTATTTT. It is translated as CASSPSGGAGTDTQYF.